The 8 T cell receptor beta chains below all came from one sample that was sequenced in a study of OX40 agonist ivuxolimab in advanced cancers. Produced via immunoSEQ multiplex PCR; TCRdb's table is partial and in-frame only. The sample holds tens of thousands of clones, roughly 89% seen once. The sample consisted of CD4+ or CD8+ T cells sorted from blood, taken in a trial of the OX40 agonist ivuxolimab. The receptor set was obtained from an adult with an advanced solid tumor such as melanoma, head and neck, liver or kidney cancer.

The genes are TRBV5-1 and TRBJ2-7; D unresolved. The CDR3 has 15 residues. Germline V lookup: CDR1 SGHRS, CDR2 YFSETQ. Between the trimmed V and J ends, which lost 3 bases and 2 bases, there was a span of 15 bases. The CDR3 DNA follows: TGCGCCAGCAGCTCTGGTGGCAGCCCGACCTACGAGCAGTACTTC. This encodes CASSSGGSPTYEQYF.

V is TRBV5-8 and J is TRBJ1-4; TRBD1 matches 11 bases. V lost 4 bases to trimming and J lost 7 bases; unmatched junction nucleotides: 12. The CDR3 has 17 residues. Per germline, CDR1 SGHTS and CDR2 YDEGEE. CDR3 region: CASSARTGGYGSEKLFF. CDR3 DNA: TGTGCCAGCAGCGCTAGGACAGGGGGCTACGGTAGTGAAAAACTGTTTTTT. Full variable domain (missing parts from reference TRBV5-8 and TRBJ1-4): EAGVTQSPTHLIKTRGQQATLRCSPISGHTSVYWYQQALGLGLQFLLWYDEGEERNRGNFPPRFSGRQFPNYSSELNVNALELEDSALYLCASSARTGGYGSEKLFFGSGTQLSVL.

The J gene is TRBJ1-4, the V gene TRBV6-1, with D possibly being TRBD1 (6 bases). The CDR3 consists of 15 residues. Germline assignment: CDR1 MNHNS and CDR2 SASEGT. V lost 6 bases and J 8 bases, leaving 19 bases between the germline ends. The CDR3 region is CASSHEQGSSEKLFF. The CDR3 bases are TGTGCCAGCAGCCATGAGCAGGGGAGTAGCGAAAAACTGTTTTTT.

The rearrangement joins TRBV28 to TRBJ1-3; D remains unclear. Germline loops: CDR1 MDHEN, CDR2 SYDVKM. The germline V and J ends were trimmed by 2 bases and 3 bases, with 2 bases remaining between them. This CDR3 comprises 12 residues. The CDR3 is CASSLLGNTIYF. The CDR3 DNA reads TGTGCCAGCAGTTTACTTGGAAACACCATATATTTT.

The chain's CDR3 is CASRRGGGATEAFF. In DNA form, the CDR3 reads TGTGCCAGCAGAAGAGGGGGAGGGGCCACTGAAGCTTTCTTT. This chain connects TRBV6-5 to TRBJ1-1; D perhaps matches TRBD1 (6 bases). The V end was cut by 6 bases, the J end by 4 bases, with 15 bases between. The germline V gene has CDR1 MNHEY and CDR2 SVGAGI. The CDR3 covers 14 residues.

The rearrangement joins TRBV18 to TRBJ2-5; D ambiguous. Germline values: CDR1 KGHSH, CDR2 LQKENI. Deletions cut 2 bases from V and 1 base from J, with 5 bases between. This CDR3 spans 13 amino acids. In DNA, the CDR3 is TGTGCCAGCTCACCATTACCCCAAGAGACCCAGTACTTC. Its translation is CASSPLPQETQYF.

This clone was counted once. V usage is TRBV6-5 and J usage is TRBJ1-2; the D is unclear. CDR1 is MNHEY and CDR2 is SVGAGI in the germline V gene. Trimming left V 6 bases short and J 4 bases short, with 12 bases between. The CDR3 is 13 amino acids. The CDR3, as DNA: TGTGCCAGCAGCCTAGGACGGAGCTATGGCTACACCTTC. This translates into CASSLGRSYGYTF.

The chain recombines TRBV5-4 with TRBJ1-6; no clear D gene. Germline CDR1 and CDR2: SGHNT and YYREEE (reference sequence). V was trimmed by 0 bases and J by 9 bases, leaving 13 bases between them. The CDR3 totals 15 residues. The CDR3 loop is CASSLAKGSGSPLHF. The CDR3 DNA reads TGTGCCAGCAGCTTGGCCAAAGGGAGTGGTTCACCCCTCCACTTT.